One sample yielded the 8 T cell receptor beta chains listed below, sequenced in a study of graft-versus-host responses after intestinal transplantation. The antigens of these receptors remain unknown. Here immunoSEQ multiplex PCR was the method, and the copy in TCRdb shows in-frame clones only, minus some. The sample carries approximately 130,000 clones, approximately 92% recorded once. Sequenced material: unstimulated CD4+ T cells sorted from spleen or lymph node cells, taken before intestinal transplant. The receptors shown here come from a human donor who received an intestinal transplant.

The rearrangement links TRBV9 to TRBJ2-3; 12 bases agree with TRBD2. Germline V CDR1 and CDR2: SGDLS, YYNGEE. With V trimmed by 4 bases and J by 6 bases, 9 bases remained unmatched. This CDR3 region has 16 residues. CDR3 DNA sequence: TGTGCCAGCAGCTTGTTTCTAGCGGGGGGGCATGATACGCAGTATTTT. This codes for CASSLFLAGGHDTQYF.

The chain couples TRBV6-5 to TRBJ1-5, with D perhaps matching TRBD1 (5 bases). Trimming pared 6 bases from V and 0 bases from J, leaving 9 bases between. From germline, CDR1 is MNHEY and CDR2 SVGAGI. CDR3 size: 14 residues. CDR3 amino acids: CASSRGDSNQPQHF. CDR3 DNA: TGTGCCAGCAGCCGGGGGGATAGCAATCAGCCCCAGCATTTT.

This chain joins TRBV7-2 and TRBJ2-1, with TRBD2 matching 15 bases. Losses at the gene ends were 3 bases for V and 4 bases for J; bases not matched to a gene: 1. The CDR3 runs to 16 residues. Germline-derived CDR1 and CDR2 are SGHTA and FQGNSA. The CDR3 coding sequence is TGTGCCAGCAGCTTGGGACTAGCGGGGGGATACAATGAGCAGTTCTTC. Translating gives CASSLGLAGGYNEQFF. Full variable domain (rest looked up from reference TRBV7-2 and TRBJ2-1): GAGVSQSPSNKVTEKGKDVELRCDPISGHTALYWYRQSLGQGLEFLIYFQGNSAPDKSGLPSDRFSAERTGGSVSTLTIQRTQQEDSAVYLCASSLGLAGGYNEQFFGPGTRLTVL.

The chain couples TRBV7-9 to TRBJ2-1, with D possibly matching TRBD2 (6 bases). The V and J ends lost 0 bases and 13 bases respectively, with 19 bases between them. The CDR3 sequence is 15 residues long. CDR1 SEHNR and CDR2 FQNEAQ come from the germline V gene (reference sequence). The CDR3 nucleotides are TGTGCCAGCAGCTTAGCATCGGGACTTCCGTTTCGCCAGTTCTTC. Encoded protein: CASSLASGLPFRQFF.

CDR3 sequence: CATAVGGSSYEQYF. CDR3 in DNA: TGTGCCACCGCTGTCGGGGGGAGTTCCTACGAGCAGTACTTC. The rearrangement uses TRBV15 and TRBJ2-7, with TRBD2 matching 7 bases. The CDR3 is 14 amino acids. Germline V gives CDR1 LNHNV, CDR2 YYDKDF (reference sequence). The J segment lost 1 base and the V segment lost 8 bases, leaving 8 bases of the junction unmatched. Variable domain in full (rest from reference TRBV15 and TRBJ2-7): DAMVIQNPRYQVTQFGKPVTLSCSQTLNHNVMYWYQQKSSQAPKLLFHYYDKDFNNEADTPDNFQSRRPNTSFCFLDIRSPGLGDTAMYLCATAVGGSSYEQYFGPGTRLTVT.

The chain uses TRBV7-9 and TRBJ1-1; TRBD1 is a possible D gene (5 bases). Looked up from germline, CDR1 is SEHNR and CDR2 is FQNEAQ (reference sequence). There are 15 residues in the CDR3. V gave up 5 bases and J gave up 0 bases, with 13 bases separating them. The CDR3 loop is CASSIIGGMNTEAFF. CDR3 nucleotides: TGTGCCAGCAGCATAATCGGGGGAATGAACACTGAAGCTTTCTTT.

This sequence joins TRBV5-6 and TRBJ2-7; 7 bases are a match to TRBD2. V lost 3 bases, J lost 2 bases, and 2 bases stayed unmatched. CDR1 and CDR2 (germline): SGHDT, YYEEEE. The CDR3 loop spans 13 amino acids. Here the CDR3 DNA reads TGTGCCAGCAGCTCCGGGACTACCTACGAGCAGTACTTC. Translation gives CASSSGTTYEQYF.

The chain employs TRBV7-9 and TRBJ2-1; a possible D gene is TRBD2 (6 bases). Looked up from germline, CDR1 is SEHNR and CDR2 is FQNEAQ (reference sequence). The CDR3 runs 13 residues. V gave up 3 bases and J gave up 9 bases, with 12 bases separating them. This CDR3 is CASSFGGAGEQFF. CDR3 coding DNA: TGTGCCAGCAGCTTTGGAGGGGCCGGTGAGCAGTTCTTC.